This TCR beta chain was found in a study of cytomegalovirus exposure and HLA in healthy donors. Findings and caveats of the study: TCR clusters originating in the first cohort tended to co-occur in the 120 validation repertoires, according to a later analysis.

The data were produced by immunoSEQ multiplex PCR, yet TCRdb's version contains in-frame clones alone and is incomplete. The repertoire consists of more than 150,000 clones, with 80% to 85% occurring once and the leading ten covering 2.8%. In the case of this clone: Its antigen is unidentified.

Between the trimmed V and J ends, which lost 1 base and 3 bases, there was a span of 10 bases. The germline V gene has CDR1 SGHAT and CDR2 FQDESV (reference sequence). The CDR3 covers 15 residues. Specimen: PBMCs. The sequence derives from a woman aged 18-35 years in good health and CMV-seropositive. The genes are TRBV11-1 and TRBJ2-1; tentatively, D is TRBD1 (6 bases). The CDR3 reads CASSLERGIYNEQFF. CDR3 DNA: TGTGCCAGCAGCTTAGAGAGGGGGATCTACAATGAGCAGTTCTTC.